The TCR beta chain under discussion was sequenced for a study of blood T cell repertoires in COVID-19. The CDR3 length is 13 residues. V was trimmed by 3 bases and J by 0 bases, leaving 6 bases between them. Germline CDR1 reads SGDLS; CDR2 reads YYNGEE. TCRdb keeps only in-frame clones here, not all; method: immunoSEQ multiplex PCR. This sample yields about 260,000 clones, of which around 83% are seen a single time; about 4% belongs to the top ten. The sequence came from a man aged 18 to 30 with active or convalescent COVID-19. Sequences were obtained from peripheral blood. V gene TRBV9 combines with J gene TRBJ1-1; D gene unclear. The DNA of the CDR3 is TGTGCCAGCAGCGCCCAGATGAACACTGAAGCTTTCTTT. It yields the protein CASSAQMNTEAFF.